Reported below is one T cell receptor beta chain. The data are from a study of blood T cell repertoires in COVID-19. Whole-study context: The study drew acute and convalescent COVID-19 samples from the United States, Italy and Spain. PBMCs, B-cell-depleted T cells, or T cells provided the cDNA or gDNA that made up the material.

Trimming left V 6 bases short and J 2 bases short, with 7 bases between. This CDR3 contains 12 residues. Germline V CDR1 and CDR2: SQVTM, ANQGSEA. This table comes from immunoSEQ multiplex PCR, and its TCRdb copy is limited to in-frame clones, with some not included. The sample consists of under 75,000 clones, about three quarters of them appearing once. The sample consisted of peripheral blood. The sequence derives from a woman aged 80 or older with acute or convalescent COVID-19. This chain joins TRBV29-1 and TRBJ2-2; D is possibly TRBD1 (5 bases). CDR3 bases: TGCAGCGTGGACAAAAACACCGGGGAGCTGTTTTTT. It yields the protein CSVDKNTGELFF.